Detailed here is one T cell receptor beta chain. The antigen remains unidentified. These data belong to a study of shared clonotypes between healthy human individuals. Whole-study results and caveats: A small donor pool kept down the genetic and exposure-history diversity that was represented.

The test was conducted at deep level. Once extracted for a subset, genomic DNA was divided evenly among several immunoSEQ plates. Generated by immunoSEQ multiplex PCR, the TCRdb table keeps only in-frame clones and is missing some. This table has about 1 million clones, around 74% appearing once. Germline V CDR1 and CDR2: LNHDA, SQIVND (reference sequence). The CDR3 is 15 amino acids. V lost 2 bases, J lost 3 bases, and 6 bases stayed unmatched. This sequence originates from a man younger than 35 in good health. The chain has TRBV19 and TRBJ2-7, with 8 bases identical to TRBD1. The sequencing sample was made of memory CD4+ T cells sorted from blood. Regarding subset: CD45RA-negative fraction. CDR3: CASSIRSGTGYEQYF. Here the CDR3 DNA reads TGTGCCAGTAGTATAAGGAGTGGGACAGGCTACGAGCAGTACTTC.